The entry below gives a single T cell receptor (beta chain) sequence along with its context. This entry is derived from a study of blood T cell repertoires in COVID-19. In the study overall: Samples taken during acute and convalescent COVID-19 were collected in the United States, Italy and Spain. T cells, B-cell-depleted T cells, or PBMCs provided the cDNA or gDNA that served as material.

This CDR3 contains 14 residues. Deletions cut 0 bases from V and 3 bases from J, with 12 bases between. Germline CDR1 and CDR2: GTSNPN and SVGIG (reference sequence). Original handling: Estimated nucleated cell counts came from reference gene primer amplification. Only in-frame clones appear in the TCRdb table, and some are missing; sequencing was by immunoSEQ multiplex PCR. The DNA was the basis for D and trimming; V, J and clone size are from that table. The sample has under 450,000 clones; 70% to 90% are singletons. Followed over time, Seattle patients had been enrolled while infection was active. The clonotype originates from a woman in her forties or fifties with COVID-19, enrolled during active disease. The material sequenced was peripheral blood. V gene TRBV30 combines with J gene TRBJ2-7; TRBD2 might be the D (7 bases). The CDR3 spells CAWSVLGGGYEQYF. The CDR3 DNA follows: TGTGCCTGGAGTGTTTTAGGGGGGGGCTACGAGCAGTACTTC. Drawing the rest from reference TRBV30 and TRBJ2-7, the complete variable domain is SQTIHQWPATLVQPVGSPLSLECTVEGTSNPNLYWYRQAAGRGLQLLFYSVGIGQISSEVPQNLSASRPQDRQFILSSKKLLLSDSGFYLCAWSVLGGGYEQYFGPGTRLTVT.